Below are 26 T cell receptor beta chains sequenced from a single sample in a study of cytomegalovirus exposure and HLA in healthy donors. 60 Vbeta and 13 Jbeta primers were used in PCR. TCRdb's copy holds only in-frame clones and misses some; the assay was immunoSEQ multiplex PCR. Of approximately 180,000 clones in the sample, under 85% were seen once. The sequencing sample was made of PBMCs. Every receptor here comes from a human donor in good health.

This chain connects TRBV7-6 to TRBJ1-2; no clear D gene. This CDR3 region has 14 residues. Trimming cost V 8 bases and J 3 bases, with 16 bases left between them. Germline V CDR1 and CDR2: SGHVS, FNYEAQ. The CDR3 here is CASGNTALDYGYTF. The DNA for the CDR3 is TGTGCCAGCGGCAATACGGCTCTAGACTATGGCTACACCTTC.

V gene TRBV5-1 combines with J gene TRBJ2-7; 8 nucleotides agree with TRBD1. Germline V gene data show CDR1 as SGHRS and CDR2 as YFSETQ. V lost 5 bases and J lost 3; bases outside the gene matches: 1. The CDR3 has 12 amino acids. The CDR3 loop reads CASSGTGYEQYF. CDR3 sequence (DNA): TGCGCCAGCAGTGGGACAGGCTACGAGCAGTACTTC.

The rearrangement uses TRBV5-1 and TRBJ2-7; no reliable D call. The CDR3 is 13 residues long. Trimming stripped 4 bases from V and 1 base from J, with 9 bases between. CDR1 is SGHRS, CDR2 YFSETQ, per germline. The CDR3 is CASSPTSSYEQYF. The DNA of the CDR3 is TGCGCCAGCAGCCCCACCAGTTCCTACGAGCAGTACTTC.

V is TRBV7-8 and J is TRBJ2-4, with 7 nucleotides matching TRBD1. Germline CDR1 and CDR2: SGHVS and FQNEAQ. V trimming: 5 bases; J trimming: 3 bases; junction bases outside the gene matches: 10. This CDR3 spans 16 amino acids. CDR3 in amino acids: CASSPWTGWGKNIQYF. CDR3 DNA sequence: TGTGCCAGCAGCCCCTGGACAGGTTGGGGCAAAAACATTCAGTACTTC.

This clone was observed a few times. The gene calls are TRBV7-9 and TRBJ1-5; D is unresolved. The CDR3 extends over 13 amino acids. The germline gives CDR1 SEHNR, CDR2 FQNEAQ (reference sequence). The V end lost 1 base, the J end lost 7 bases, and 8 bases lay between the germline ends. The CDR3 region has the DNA TGTGCCAGCAGCTTAGGGGGAGGACAGCCCCAGCATTTT. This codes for CASSLGGGQPQHF.

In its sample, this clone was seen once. The CDR3 loop is CASSPPGQGAYEQYF. In nucleotides, the CDR3 is TGTGCCAGCAGTCCACCGGGACAGGGGGCCTACGAGCAGTACTTC. The chain couples TRBV6-5 to TRBJ2-7; 11 nucleotides agree with TRBD1. V lost 5 bases and J lost 2; bases outside the gene matches: 5. Germline V gives CDR1 MNHEY, CDR2 SVGAGI. The CDR3 is made up of 15 amino acids.

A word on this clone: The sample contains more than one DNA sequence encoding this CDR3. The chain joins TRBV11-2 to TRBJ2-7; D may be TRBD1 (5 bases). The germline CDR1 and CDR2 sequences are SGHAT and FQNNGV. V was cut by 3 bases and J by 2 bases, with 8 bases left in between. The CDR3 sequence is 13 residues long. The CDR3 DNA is TGTGCCAGCAGCTTGGGGCAGACCTACGAGCAGTACTTC. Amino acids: CASSLGQTYEQYF.

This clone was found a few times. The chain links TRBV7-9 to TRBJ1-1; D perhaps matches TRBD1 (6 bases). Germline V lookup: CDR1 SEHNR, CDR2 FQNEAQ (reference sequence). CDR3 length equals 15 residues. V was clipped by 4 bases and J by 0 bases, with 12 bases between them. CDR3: CASSSRTVMNTEAFF. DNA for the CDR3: TGTGCCAGCAGCTCACGGACAGTCATGAACACTGAAGCTTTCTTT. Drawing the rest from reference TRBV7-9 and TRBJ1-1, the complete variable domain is DTGVSQNPRHKITKRGQNVTFRCDPISEHNRLYWYRQTLGQGPEFLTYFQNEAQLEKSRLLSDRFSAERPKGSFSTLEIQRTEQGDSAMYLCASSSRTVMNTEAFFGQGTRLTVV.

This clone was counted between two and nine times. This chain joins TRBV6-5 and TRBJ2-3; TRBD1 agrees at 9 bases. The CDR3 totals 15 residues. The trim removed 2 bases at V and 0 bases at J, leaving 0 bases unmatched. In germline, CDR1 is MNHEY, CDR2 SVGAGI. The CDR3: CASSYGQGSTDTQYF. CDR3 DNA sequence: TGTGCCAGCAGTTACGGACAGGGGAGCACAGATACGCAGTATTTT.

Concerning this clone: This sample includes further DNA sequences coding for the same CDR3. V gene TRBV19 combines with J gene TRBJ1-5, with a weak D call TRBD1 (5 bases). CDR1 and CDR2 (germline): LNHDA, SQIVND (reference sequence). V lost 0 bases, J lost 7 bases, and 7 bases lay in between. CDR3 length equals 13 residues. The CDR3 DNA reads TGTGCCAGTAGTATAGAAGGGGTACAGCCCCAGCATTTT. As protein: CASSIEGVQPQHF.

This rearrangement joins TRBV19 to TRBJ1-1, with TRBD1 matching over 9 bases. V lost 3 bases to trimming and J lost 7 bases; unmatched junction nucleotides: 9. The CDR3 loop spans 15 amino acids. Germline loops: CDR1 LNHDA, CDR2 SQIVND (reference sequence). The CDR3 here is CASSIAGTGPNEAFF. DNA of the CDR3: TGTGCCAGTAGTATTGCCGGGACAGGGCCCAATGAAGCTTTCTTT. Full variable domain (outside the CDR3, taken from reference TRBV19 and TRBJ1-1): DGGITQSPKYLFRKEGQNVTLSCEQNLNHDAMYWYRQDPGQGLRLIYYSQIVNDFQKGDIAEGYSVSREKKESFPLTVTSAQKNPTAFYLCASSIAGTGPNEAFFGQGTRLTVV.

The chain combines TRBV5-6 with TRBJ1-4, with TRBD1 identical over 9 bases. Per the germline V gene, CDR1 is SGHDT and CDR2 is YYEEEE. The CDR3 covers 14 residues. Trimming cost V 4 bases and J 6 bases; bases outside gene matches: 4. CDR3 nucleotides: TGTGCCAGCAGCCGACAGGGGGTGGATGAAAAACTGTTTTTT. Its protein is CASSRQGVDEKLFF.

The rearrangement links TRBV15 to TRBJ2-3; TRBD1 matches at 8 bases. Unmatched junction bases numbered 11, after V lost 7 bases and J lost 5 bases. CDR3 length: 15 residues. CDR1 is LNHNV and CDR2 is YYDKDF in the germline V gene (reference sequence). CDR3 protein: CATTHKQGAEDTQYF. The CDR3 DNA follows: TGTGCCACCACCCATAAGCAGGGGGCGGAAGATACGCAGTATTTT.

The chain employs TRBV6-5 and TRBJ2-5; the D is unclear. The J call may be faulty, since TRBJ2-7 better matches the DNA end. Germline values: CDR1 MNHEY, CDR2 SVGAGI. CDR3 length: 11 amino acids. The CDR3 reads CASSRDYEQYF. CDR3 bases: TGTGCCAGCAGTAGAGACTACGAGCAGTACTTC.

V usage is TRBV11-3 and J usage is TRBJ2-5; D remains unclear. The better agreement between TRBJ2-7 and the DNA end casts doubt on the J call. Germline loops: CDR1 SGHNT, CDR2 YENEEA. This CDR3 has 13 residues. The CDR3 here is CASSLEQSYEQYF. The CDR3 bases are TGTGCCAGCAGCTTAGAACAGAGCTACGAGCAGTACTTC.

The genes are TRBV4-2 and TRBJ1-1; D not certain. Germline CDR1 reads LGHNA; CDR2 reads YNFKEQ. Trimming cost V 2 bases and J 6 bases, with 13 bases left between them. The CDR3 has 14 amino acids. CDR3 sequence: CASSQLGVSAEAFF. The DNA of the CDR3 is TGTGCCAGCAGCCAACTCGGGGTTAGTGCTGAAGCTTTCTTT.

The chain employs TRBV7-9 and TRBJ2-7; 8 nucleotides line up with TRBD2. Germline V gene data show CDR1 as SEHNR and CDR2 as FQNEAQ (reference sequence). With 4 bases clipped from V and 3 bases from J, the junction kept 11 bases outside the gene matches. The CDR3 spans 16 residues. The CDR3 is CASSSQRGGDFYEQYF. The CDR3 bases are TGTGCCAGCAGCTCCCAACGGGGGGGGGATTTCTACGAGCAGTACTTC.

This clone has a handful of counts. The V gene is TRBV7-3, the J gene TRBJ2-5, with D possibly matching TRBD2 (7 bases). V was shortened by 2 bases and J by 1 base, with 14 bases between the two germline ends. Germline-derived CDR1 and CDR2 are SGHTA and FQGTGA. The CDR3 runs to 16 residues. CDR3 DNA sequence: TGTGCCAGCAGCTTAGGTCTGCGGGGGCTCCAAGAGACCCAGTACTTC. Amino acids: CASSLGLRGLQETQYF.

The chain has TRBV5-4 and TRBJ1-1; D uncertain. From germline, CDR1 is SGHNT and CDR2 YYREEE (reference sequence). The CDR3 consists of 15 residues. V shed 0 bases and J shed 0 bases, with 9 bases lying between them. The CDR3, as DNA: TGTGCCAGCAGCTTGGTCGGCGGGTTGAACACTGAAGCTTTCTTT. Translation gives CASSLVGGLNTEAFF.

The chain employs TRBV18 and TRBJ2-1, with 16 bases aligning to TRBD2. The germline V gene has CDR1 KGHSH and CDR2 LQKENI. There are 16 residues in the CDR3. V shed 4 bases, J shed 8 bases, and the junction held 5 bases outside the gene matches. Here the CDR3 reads CASSLPGTSGGDEQFF. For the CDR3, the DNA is TGTGCCAGCTCACTCCCCGGGACTAGCGGGGGGGATGAGCAGTTCTTC.

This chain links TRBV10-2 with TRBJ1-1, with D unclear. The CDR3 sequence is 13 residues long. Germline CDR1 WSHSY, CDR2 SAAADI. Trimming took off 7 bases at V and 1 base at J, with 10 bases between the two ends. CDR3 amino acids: CASNEQTNTEAFF. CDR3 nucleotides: TGCGCCAGCAATGAACAAACGAACACTGAAGCTTTCTTT.

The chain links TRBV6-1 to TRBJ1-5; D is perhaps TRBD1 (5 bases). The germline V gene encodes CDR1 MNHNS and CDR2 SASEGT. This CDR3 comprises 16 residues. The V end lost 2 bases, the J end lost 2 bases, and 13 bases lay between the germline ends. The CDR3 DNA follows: TGTGCCAGCAGTGAACGGTTAGGGGCGGGCAATCAGCCCCAGCATTTT. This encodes CASSERLGAGNQPQHF.

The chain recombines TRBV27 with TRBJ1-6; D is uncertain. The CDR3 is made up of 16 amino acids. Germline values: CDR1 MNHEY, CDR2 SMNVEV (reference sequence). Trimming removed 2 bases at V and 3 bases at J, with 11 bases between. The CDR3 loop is CASSLAKGGYNSPLHF. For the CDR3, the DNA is TGTGCCAGCAGTTTAGCAAAGGGAGGCTATAATTCACCCCTCCACTTT.

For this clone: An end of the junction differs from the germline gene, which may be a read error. CDR3 nucleotides: TGTTCCAGCAGCATCCGACAGGGATATAATTCACCCCTCCACTTT. It codes for CSSSIRQGYNSPLHF. This chain joins TRBV7-9 and TRBJ1-6; TRBD1 matches 7 bases. The CDR3 length is 15 residues. From germline, CDR1 is SEHNR and CDR2 FQNEAQ (reference sequence).

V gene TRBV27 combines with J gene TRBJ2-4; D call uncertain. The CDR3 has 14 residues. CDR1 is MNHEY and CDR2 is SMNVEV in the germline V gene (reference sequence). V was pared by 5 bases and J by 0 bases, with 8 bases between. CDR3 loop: CASSPDTAKNIQYF. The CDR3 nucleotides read TGTGCCAGCAGTCCCGACACAGCCAAAAACATTCAGTACTTC.

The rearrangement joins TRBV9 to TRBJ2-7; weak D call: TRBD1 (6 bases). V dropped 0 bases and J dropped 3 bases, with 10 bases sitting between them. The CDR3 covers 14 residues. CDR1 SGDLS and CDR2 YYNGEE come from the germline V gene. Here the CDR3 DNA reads TGTGCCAGCAGCGTAGAACAGGGCGGCTACGAGCAGTACTTC. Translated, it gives CASSVEQGGYEQYF.